One and the same sample provided the 21 T cell receptor beta chains below, sequenced in a study of beta chain bispecific antibodies for T cell cancers (dated by TCRdb to about 2021). T cells were expanded from blood mononuclear cells with anti-CD3 antibody OKT3 or CD3/CD28 Dynabeads for 2 to 3 days. No antigen has been identified for these receptors. Libraries came from 5' RACE. TCRdb's own reprocessing of the public reads used fastp at Q25 and MiXCR and kept productive beta chains. Entries that share a CDR3 protein sequence are merged under the most common genes and DNA. Recorded for this sample are some 21,000 distinct CDR3 sequences; under 3% of them occurred a single time. More than 30% of the sample belongs to the ten largest clones. Findings and caveats that apply to the study as a whole: Every sequenced sample was a mix of normal T cells and leukemia cell line cells, and most of the targeted TRBV signal originated from the leukemia cells instead of the normal T cells.

Sequenced: healthy donor T cells cultured with leukemia cells. All receptors come from a human donor in good health. Some clones in this sample may be carry-over from other donors' samples.

This clonotype was seen at least ten times. The rearrangement links TRBV5-6 to TRBJ2-6; D may match TRBD1 or TRBD2 (5 bases each). V was clipped by 0 bases and J by 2 bases, with 12 bases between them. Per the germline V gene, CDR1 is SGHDT and CDR2 is YYEEEE. This CDR3 region has 17 residues. DNA of the CDR3: TGTGCCAGCAGCTTGGAAGTCAGGGAGACTGGGGCCAACGTCCTGACTTTC. Encoded protein: CASSLEVRETGANVLTF.

This chain joins TRBV11-2 and TRBJ2-2; D remains ambiguous. This CDR3 region has 15 residues. Germline V gene data show CDR1 as SGHAT and CDR2 as FQNNGV. The V and J ends lost 3 bases and 1 base respectively, with 9 bases between them. The CDR3 DNA follows: TGTGCCAGCAGCTTCGTCAGAGAGAACACCGGGGAGCTGTTTTTT. Amino acid sequence: CASSFVRENTGELFF.

This clonotype has a count of ten or more. The chain employs TRBV19 and TRBJ1-2; no firm D call. CDR1 LNHDA and CDR2 SQIVND come from the germline V gene (reference sequence). The V end was cut by 3 bases, the J end by 8 bases, with 22 bases between. The CDR3 totals 16 residues. Here the CDR3 DNA reads TGTGCCAGTAGTATTCGAGCCGGAAAACCTACGCTGGGCTACACCTTC. It translates to CASSIRAGKPTLGYTF.

This clonotype was counted ten times or more. V is TRBV28 and J is TRBJ1-1; D gene ambiguous. V dropped 6 bases and J dropped 8 bases, with 7 bases sitting between them. The CDR3 is made up of 10 amino acids. Germline V gene lookup returns CDR1 MDHEN and CDR2 SYDVKM. In DNA form, the CDR3 reads TGTGCCAGCAGGGAGGTAGAAGCTTTCTTT. Amino acid sequence: CASREVEAFF.

This clonotype was picked up a small number of times. The chain uses TRBV13 and TRBJ1-1, with a possible D match to TRBD1 (6 bases). Germline V CDR1 and CDR2: PRHDT, FYEKMQ (reference sequence). V gave up 8 bases and J gave up 3 bases, with 10 bases separating them. There are 12 residues in the CDR3. In DNA form, the CDR3 reads TGTGCCAGCGAGGGGGGGGACACTGAAGCTTTCTTT. It yields the protein CASEGGDTEAFF. Variable domain in full (rest from reference TRBV13 and TRBJ1-1): AAGVIQSPRHLIKEKRETATLKCYPIPRHDTVYWYQQGPGQDPQFLISFYEKMQSDKGSIPDRFSAQQFSDYHSELNMSSLELGDSALYFCASEGGDTEAFFGQGTRLTVV.

This clonotype was recorded many times. The chain couples TRBV6-2 or TRBV6-3 to TRBJ2-7; the D gene is possibly TRBD2 (5 bases). V was trimmed by 0 bases and J by 12 bases, leaving 21 bases between them. Germline V gives CDR1 MNHEY, CDR2 SVGEGT. The CDR3 consists of 15 residues. DNA of the CDR3: TGTGCCAGCAGTTACTCGATCCGAGACGGGATAGTCGGGTACTTC. Translating it yields CASSYSIRDGIVGYF.

The chain uses TRBV12-3 or TRBV12-4 and TRBJ2-5; 15 bases align to TRBD2. After removal of 6 bases from V and 3 bases from J, the junction contained 11 bases not matched to a gene. The CDR3 length is 18 residues. The CDR3 region is CASRQNPGLAGGEETQYF. The DNA of the CDR3 is TGTGCCAGCAGACAAAACCCGGGACTAGCGGGGGGCGAAGAGACCCAGTACTTC.

The sample holds many counts of this clonotype. J is TRBJ2-3 and V is TRBV5-5; D ambiguous. Germline V lookup: CDR1 SGHKS, CDR2 YYEKEE (reference sequence). Trimming left V 3 bases short and J 0 bases short, with 17 bases between. The CDR3 totals 17 residues. The DNA for the CDR3 is TGTGCCAGCAGCTATTCAATGGTGCCCATTAGCACAGATACGCAGTATTTT. It translates to CASSYSMVPISTDTQYF.

This clonotype was detected many times. The rearrangement joins TRBV6-4 to TRBJ1-2; D is unclear. V lost 0 bases and J 4 bases, leaving 12 bases between the germline ends. CDR1 is MRHNA, CDR2 SNTAGT, per germline. The CDR3 contains 15 residues. CDR3 loop: CASSDSGLGLYGYTF. DNA for the CDR3: TGTGCCAGCAGTGACTCGGGCCTAGGGCTCTATGGCTACACCTTC.

This clonotype was seen at least ten times. At one boundary the junction diverges from the germline segment, which might be a read error. The V gene is TRBV7-9, the J gene TRBJ2-1; 11 nucleotides line up with TRBD2. The germline V gene has CDR1 SEHNR and CDR2 FQNEAQ (reference sequence). The CDR3 loop spans 16 amino acids. This CDR3 reads CAGSLRVAGGLDEQFF. DNA for the CDR3: TGTGCCGGCAGCTTAAGGGTAGCGGGGGGGCTCGATGAGCAGTTCTTC. The entire variable domain, with the rest obtained from reference TRBV7-9 and TRBJ2-1, is as follows: DTGVSQNPRHKITKRGQNVTFRCDPISEHNRLYWYRQTLGQGPEFLTYFQNEAQLEKSRLLSDRFSAERPKGSFSTLEIQRTEQGDSAMYLCAGSLRVAGGLDEQFFGPGTRLTVL.

V gene TRBV19 combines with J gene TRBJ2-1; 10 bases are a match to TRBD2. Unmatched junction bases numbered 3, after V lost 3 bases and J lost 4 bases. CDR3 length equals 15 residues. From germline, CDR1 is LNHDA and CDR2 SQIVND (reference sequence). The CDR3 DNA reads TGTGCCAGTAGTATCTCTAGCGGGGGTTACAATGAGCAGTTCTTC. This codes for CASSISSGGYNEQFF.

The V call is TRBV5-1, the J call TRBJ2-2; D is uncertain. The CDR3 runs 13 residues. Germline CDR1 and CDR2: SGHRS and YFSETQ. Trimming cost V 5 bases and J 8 bases, with 13 bases left between them. The DNA for the CDR3 is TGCGCCAGCAGGGGTCCAATAGGGGGGGAGCTGTTTTTT. This codes for CASRGPIGGELFF.

CDR3 coding DNA: TGTGCCTGGCGCTTTAGCGGGGGTGGGCAAGAGACCCAGTACTTC. Amino acid sequence: CAWRFSGGGQETQYF. V usage is TRBV30 and J usage is TRBJ2-5; 9 bases are shared with TRBD2. With V trimmed by 5 bases and J by 2 bases, 9 bases remained unmatched. The CDR3 is made up of 15 amino acids. Germline values: CDR1 GTSNPN, CDR2 SVGIG (reference sequence).

This clonotype was seen at least ten times. V gene TRBV14 combines with J gene TRBJ1-2; 8 nucleotides match TRBD1. The ends lost 4 bases at V and 7 bases at J; junction bases unmatched: 17. Looked up from germline, CDR1 is SGHDN and CDR2 is FVKESK. This CDR3 contains 17 residues. The CDR3 is CASSPSDRGFLRSGYTF. In DNA, the CDR3 is TGTGCCAGCAGCCCCTCCGACAGGGGATTCCTTCGGAGTGGCTACACCTTC. The variable domain in full, completed from reference TRBV14 and TRBJ1-2, reads EAGVTQFPSHSVIEKGQTVTLRCDPISGHDNLYWYRRVMGKEIKFLLHFVKESKQDESGMPNNRFLAERTGGTYSTLKVQPAELEDSGVYFCASSPSDRGFLRSGYTFGSGTRLTVV.

This clonotype was seen many times. The chain couples TRBV7-9 to TRBJ1-1; 7 bases line up with TRBD1. This CDR3 comprises 14 residues. J lost 3 bases, V lost 6 bases, and 7 bases had no gene match. The V gene's germline CDR1 is SEHNR and CDR2 FQNEAQ (reference sequence). DNA of the CDR3: TGTGCCAGCAGGCGACAGGGATGGTACACTGAAGCTTTCTTT. It is translated as CASRRQGWYTEAFF.

This clonotype was recorded at least ten times. The chain combines TRBV6-5 with TRBJ1-3; D gene uncertain. V was shortened by 5 bases and J by 0 bases, with 5 bases between the two germline ends. Germline CDR1 reads MNHEY; CDR2 reads SVGAGI. The CDR3 covers 13 residues. In DNA form, the CDR3 reads TGTGCCAGCAGTCTCGTCTCTGGAAACACCATATATTTT. This sequence encodes CASSLVSGNTIYF.

The sample holds many counts of this clonotype. CDR3 sequence reads: CSARDPAGAGADTQYF. CDR3 nucleotides: TGCAGTGCTAGAGATCCTGCGGGGGCCGGGGCAGATACGCAGTATTTT. The chain uses TRBV20-1 and TRBJ2-3; weak D call: TRBD2 (7 bases). The germline V and J ends were trimmed by 0 bases and 4 bases, with 17 bases remaining between them. This CDR3 has 16 residues. The germline V gene encodes CDR1 DFQATT and CDR2 SNEGSKA (reference sequence).

Ten or more counts support this clonotype. CDR3 region: CAWSVATGGQQPQHF. The CDR3, as DNA: TGTGCCTGGAGTGTCGCGACAGGGGGCCAGCAGCCCCAGCATTTT. The gene calls are TRBV30 and TRBJ1-5; 10 nucleotides match TRBD1. This CDR3 is 15 amino acids long. J was trimmed by 7 bases and V by 0 bases; bases with no gene match: 6. Per germline, CDR1 GTSNPN and CDR2 SVGIG (reference sequence).

This clonotype was seen repeatedly, ten times or more. The genes are TRBV30 and TRBJ1-2; weak D call: TRBD1 (5 bases). CDR3 length: 16 residues. Looked up from germline, CDR1 is GTSNPN and CDR2 is SVGIG (reference sequence). The V end lost 0 bases, the J end lost 2 bases, and 16 bases lay between the germline ends. CDR3 in amino acids: CAWSVVGVGANYGYTF. In DNA, the CDR3 is TGTGCCTGGAGTGTAGTTGGGGTCGGGGCCAACTATGGCTACACCTTC.

In its sample, this clonotype was seen many times. The rearrangement uses TRBV19 and TRBJ2-1; D is unclear. The V end lost 5 bases, the J end lost 5 bases, and 7 bases lay between the germline ends. The CDR3 length is 12 residues. Germline CDR1 is LNHDA and CDR2 is SQIVND (reference sequence). This CDR3 is CASSEDHNEQFF. The CDR3 DNA follows: TGTGCCAGTAGTGAAGACCACAATGAGCAGTTCTTC.

This clonotype ranks as medium-sized. This chain uses TRBV10-3 with TRBJ1-1, with D possibly matching TRBD1 (6 bases). The germline V gene encodes CDR1 ENHRY and CDR2 SYGVKD. V was clipped by 8 bases and J by 0 bases, with 10 bases between them. This CDR3 has 13 amino acids. The CDR3 reads CAIQDSLNTEAFF. The CDR3 coding sequence is TGTGCCATCCAGGACAGTTTGAACACTGAAGCTTTCTTT.